A single T cell receptor (beta chain) is shown here with its context. TCRdb keeps only in-frame clones here, not all; method: immunoSEQ multiplex PCR. The sample consists of roughly 50,000 clones, 85% to 95% of them appearing once. This sample is part of a study of technical replicates of blood from a few donors. The germline gives CDR1 MDHEN, CDR2 SYDVKM. Trimming took 6 bases from V and 4 from J; bases not matched to a gene: 11. This CDR3 comprises 15 residues. This chain uses TRBV28 with TRBJ1-2, with TRBD1 matching over 7 bases. The source is a human donor in good health. Some clones in this sample may be carry-over from other donors' samples. The specimen sequenced was PBMCs. CDR3 DNA sequence: TGTGCCAGCAGGCCCGGGACAGCAAATACCTATGGCTACACCTTC. Amino acid sequence: CASRPGTANTYGYTF.